This T cell receptor beta chain was captured by sequencing in a study of blood T cell repertoires in COVID-19. Whole-study context: Collection of acute and convalescent COVID-19 samples took place in the United States, Italy and Spain. Sources were T cells, B-cell-depleted T cells, or PBMCs; the material itself was cDNA or gDNA.

As handled by the study authors: How many nucleated cells were present was estimated from reference gene primer amplification. Repertoires were generated with immunoSEQ multiplex PCR, while TCRdb's copy carries only in-frame clones and drops some. Clone size and V and J calls were adopted from that table, with D and trimming inferred from the DNA. Among about 270,000 clones listed, roughly four fifths were seen once. There are a few counts of this clone. CDR3 length: 14 residues. V was clipped by 1 base and J by 5 bases, with 12 bases between them. Germline V CDR1 and CDR2: SGHAT, FQNNGV. This TCR derives from a woman between 45 and 65 years old who had recovered from COVID-19. The specimen was peripheral blood. The chain employs TRBV11-2 and TRBJ2-7, with D possibly TRBD2 on 6 matching bases. CDR3 DNA sequence: TGTGCCAGCAGCTTAGTGGGAGGAGGCCACGAGCAGTACTTC. Translating gives CASSLVGGGHEQYF.